The entry below gives a single TCR beta chain sequence along with its context. The target of this receptor is not known. The sample holds no much larger clone one base away, and base qualities are not on file. From the germline V gene, CDR1 is KGHSH and CDR2 is LQKENI. Inclusive of the bounding cysteine and phenylalanine, the CDR3 is 13 residues long. The entry retains the CDR3 DNA only, 39 bases that are in frame from base 1. V loses 0 bases of germline sequence and J loses 4 bases, and the interval between the two ends is 6 bases. The method behind the library was the immunoSEQ multiplex PCR assay. TCRdb took this table from immuneACCESS and kept in-frame rearrangements with V and J called. Such tables lack part of the clones; where checked against another copy, unresolved V genes explain under half of the gap, and the rest is unexplained. The sample profile shows approximately 110,000 clones; under 95% of them were found once. Approximately 1.3% of the sample lies in the top ten.

The sample is drawn from a study of T cells after somatic rescue of genetic block (dated by TCRdb to 2018 to 2021). Background for the entire study: The study assessed how robust, over the long term, a T-cell system was when the system had developed through somatic rescue of a genetic block in T-cell development.

Input material: peripheral blood mononuclear cells (PBMCs). This receptor was obtained from a woman aged 18-29 years. The rearrangement combines TRBV18 with TRBJ2-5; no D segment can be confidently identified. The CDR3 protein: CASSPPMGETQYF. The nucleotide sequence is TGTGCCAGCTCACCACCCATGGGAGAGACCCAGTACTTC.